This entry lists 2 T cell receptor beta chains sequenced from one sample in a study of tumor and adjacent non-tumor tissue in lung cancer. The library came from three nested PCR rounds adapted from ARM-PCR protocols. TCRdb fed the multiplex PCR reads into MiXCR, producing one record per CDR3 protein. Of 70,000 or so distinct CDR3 sequences listed, about 61% are singletons. The template was RNA from unsorted bulk tissue. Specimen: lung tumor tissue. The receptor set was obtained from a man aged 45-65 years with non-small cell lung cancer.

About this clonotype: Its ends do not fully match the called genes, so a read error is possible. This chain uses TRBV5-1 with TRBJ2-5; D possibly uses TRBD1 or TRBD2 (6 bases each). CDR3 length equals 14 residues. The germline V gene has CDR1 SGHRS and CDR2 YFSETQ. CDR3 bases: TGCGCCAGCGGGGCGGGACAAAACCAAGTGACCCAGTACTTC. Encoded protein: CASGAGQNQVTQYF.

This clonotype was counted between two and nine times. The J gene is TRBJ2-5, the V gene TRBV28; 11 bases match TRBD1. CDR3 size: 13 residues. The V and J ends lost 8 bases and 5 bases, in that order; junction bases with no gene match: 4. Germline CDR1 reads MDHEN; CDR2 reads SYDVKM. The CDR3 DNA reads TGTGCCAGCTGGGACAGGGGGAGGGAGACCCAGTACTTC. This encodes CASWDRGRETQYF.